This entry is about one TCR beta chain. The target of this receptor is not known. The input lacks base qualities; no much larger clone sits a single base away. These data come from a study of shared clonotypes between healthy human individuals (TCRdb year 2020). With respect to the entire study: The cohort included a few men and two women between 18 and 49 years of age. To estimate repertoire size and how much clonotypes are shared between individuals, the study performed deep sequencing of blood TCR repertoires from about five healthy adults. Per donor, leukapheresis produced somewhere between about 0.9 and 9 billion PBMCs. Libraries were prepared and TCR repertoires were sequenced by different laboratories using diverse techniques, in order to increase sequencing depth and limit assay-specific biases. For each donor, three plates each were used for CD4 naive and CD4 memory, two plates were used for CD8 naive, and one plate was used for CD8 memory.

The donors were healthy, HIV-negative adults with no recently reported acute infections or vaccinations. Every donor was a Caucasian adult residing in Nashville, Tennessee, USA. Magnetic negative selection was used to enrich CD4+ T cells, after which naive cells were positively selected on CD45RA and the negative fraction became the memory subset. After blood collection by leukapheresis, PBMCs were isolated using Ficoll-Histopaque density gradient centrifugation and then cryopreserved in the vapor phase of liquid nitrogen. Analytical flow cytometry was used to check the purity and quantity of every magnetically sorted T cell population. Genomic DNA was isolated from every sorted fraction and measured by UV absorbance on a Nanodrop 2000c. TCR CDR3 regions were amplified from genomic DNA by multiplex PCR using the deep immunoSEQ assay. For each cell subset, the extracted genomic DNA was distributed evenly across all wells of several immunoSEQ 96-well plates, and each plate served as one replicate. For sorted subsets, approximately 210 ng genomic DNA, equal to tens of thousands of T cell genomes, was loaded into each replicate PCR. Purified libraries were quantified with a Qubit 3.0 fluorometer, sized on a Bioanalyzer 2100, and re-quantified with the KAPA Library Quantification kit. Every immunoSEQ 96-well plate was sequenced on a dedicated single-read 150-cycle Illumina NextSeq 550 flow cell. The published analysis was carried out like this. Because the immunoSEQ output held only junctional sequences and lacked quality scores, the filtering could not match the filtering applied to full-length reads. Sequences were annotated with PyIR, a Python wrapper for IgBLAST v1.9, using IMGT germline references to assign V/J genes and CDR3. Reads were filtered out if the reads had weak V/J assignments (E-value above 1e-6), no CDR3, stop codons, out-of-frame junctions, or ambiguous translated residues. V3J clonotypes were defined as sequences sharing the same inferred V gene, J gene, and CDR3 amino acid sequence. The percentage overlap between two repertoires was calculated by dividing the number of shared unique clonotypes by the size of the smaller repertoire. RTK rarefaction, the Chao1 estimator, and Recon v2.1 estimates of unobserved clonotypes were used to assess repertoire richness. Generation probabilities were computed with OLGA for all TCRbeta clonotypes obtained by the gDNA method from a handful of donors. Not all clones reach the TCRdb copy of this immuneACCESS table, which keeps in-frame sequences only. Checked studies attribute under half of the gap to unresolved V genes and leave the rest unexplained. That table is the source of V, J and clone size, and D and trimming were worked out from the DNA. For this sample the table gives 900,000 to 1,200,000 clones, of which about 80% were detected only once. Roughly 0.57% of the sample rests with the top ten.

On the study overall, not on this receptor specifically: Sampling was restricted to blood, and TCR repertoires in tissues likely differ from the TCR repertoires found in blood. Across a few donors, roughly 5.4% of naive CD4, approximately 3.6% of naive CD8, roughly 2.2% of memory CD4, and approximately 0.4% of memory CD8 clonotypes were shared. Higher generation probabilities were observed for clonotypes shared by all four sorted-subset donors than for non-shared clonotypes. Estimated clonotype richness was generally larger for naive than for memory subsets. Incomplete sequencing was indicated by rarefaction of sorted-subset datasets, despite the large sequencing depth. Pairwise subsampling indicated that sequencing depth was expected to affect the degree of clonotype sharing among donors. The genetic and exposure-history diversity represented was limited by the small number of donors.

Based on the germline V gene (reference sequence), the CDR1 and CDR2 sequences are LNHDA and SQIVND. The CDR3 spans 18 residues, from the cysteine through the phenylalanine. CDR3 DNA is the only sequence kept; it has 54 bases, read in frame from the first base. Trimming takes 1 base from V and 2 bases from J, and the germline ends sit 18 bases apart. This receptor was obtained from a man aged 18 to 29 in good health. Some clones in this sample may be carry-over from other donors' samples. The sample consisted of memory CD4+ T cells from PBMCs. This specimen's cell subset or site label, per the study, means: CD45RA-negative fraction. The V and J genes are TRBV19 and TRBJ1-5; no D gene is confidently identified. The CDR3 is CASSIVQASTGRNQPQHF. The nucleotide sequence reads as follows: TGTGCCAGTAGTATAGTCCAGGCCTCCACTGGGCGCAATCAGCCCCAGCATTTT.